The clone carrying this T cell receptor beta chain came up a few times. Semi-nested PCR with Nested Universal Primer A followed constant-region reverse priming of full-length variable regions. A single record per CDR3 protein comes from TCRdb applying MiXCR to the 5' RACE reads. The data hold just over 60,000 distinct CDR3 sequences, with roughly 30% observed a single time. The CDR3 has 15 residues. Germline CDR1 reads MDHEN; CDR2 reads SYDVKM. The germline V and J ends were trimmed by 4 bases and 0 bases, with 12 bases remaining between them. The receptor was derived from a female donor with breast cancer. V gene TRBV28 combines with J gene TRBJ1-1; the D gene is possibly TRBD1 (5 bases). The material sequenced was tumor-infiltrating naive CD4+ T cells sorted from the breast tumor. Specified subset: naive CD4+ T cells, CD4+CD45RA+CD25-. The CDR3 loop reads CASSYTGRMNTEAFF. The CDR3 region has the DNA TGTGCCAGCAGTTATACGGGACGGATGAACACTGAAGCTTTCTTT.